The 25 T cell receptor beta chains in this list originate from one sample, sequenced in a study of breast tumors, draining lymph nodes, adjacent tissues. Breast cancer patients provided tissue from their axillary draining lymph nodes. TCRdb re-analysed the multiplex PCR reads in MiXCR, keeping a single row per CDR3 protein. This table has approximately 190,000 distinct CDR3 sequences, roughly 31% appearing once. Sequenced sample: axillary lymph node tissue. Source of these receptors: a female donor with breast cancer. Some clones in this sample may be carry-over from other donors' samples.

This clonotype occurred many times. The CDR3 DNA follows: TGTGCCAGCAGTGTTTTAGGCACAGATACGCAGTATTTT. The encoded protein is CASSVLGTDTQYF. The V call is TRBV2, the J call TRBJ2-3; unclear D gene. Trimming took 4 bases from V and 1 from J, leaving 6 bases between them. The germline CDR1 and CDR2 sequences are SNHLY and FYNNEI. This CDR3 contains 13 residues. Drawing the rest from reference TRBV2 and TRBJ2-3, the complete variable domain is EPEVTQTPSHQVTQMGQEVILRCVPISNHLYFYWYRQILGQKVEFLVSFYNNEISEKSEIFDDQFSVERPDGSNFTLKIRSTKLEDSAMYFCASSVLGTDTQYFGPGTRLTVL.

This clonotype was counted ten times or more. This chain links TRBV5-6 with TRBJ1-2; 10 bases fit TRBD1. Germline V lookup: CDR1 SGHDT, CDR2 YYEEEE. V trimming: 1 base; J trimming: 5 bases; junction bases outside the gene matches: 5. This CDR3 is 15 amino acids long. DNA of the CDR3: TGTGCCAGCAGCTTGAGACAGGGGGCAGAATATGGCTACACCTTC. Translated: CASSLRQGAEYGYTF.

This clonotype came up many times. J is TRBJ2-2 and V is TRBV3-1; the match to TRBD2 covers 10 bases. CDR1 and CDR2 from the germline V gene are LGHDT and YNNKEL (reference sequence). J was trimmed by 5 bases and V by 2 bases; bases with no gene match: 5. CDR3 length: 16 amino acids. The CDR3 here is CASSQTGLARTGELFF. Here the CDR3 DNA reads TGTGCCAGCAGCCAAACGGGACTAGCGAGGACCGGGGAGCTGTTTTTT.

The chain combines TRBV2 with TRBJ1-5; D call uncertain. The germline gives CDR1 SNHLY, CDR2 FYNNEI. Trimming cost V 3 bases and J 5 bases, with 23 bases left between them. This CDR3 is built from 18 residues. DNA of the CDR3: TGTGCCAGCAGTGATTCGGGGAGCCTTGTCGGGAGGGATCAGCCCCAGCATTTT. Encoded protein: CASSDSGSLVGRDQPQHF.

This clonotype was observed at least ten times. CDR3 bases: TGTGCCTGGAGTACTAGCGTGGAGACCCAGTACTTC. It encodes CAWSTSVETQYF. The chain combines TRBV30 with TRBJ2-5; 7 bases line up with TRBD2. The CDR3 is 12 residues long. Germline V lookup: CDR1 GTSNPN, CDR2 SVGIG (reference sequence). V shed 2 bases, J shed 5 bases, and the junction held 2 bases outside the gene matches.

About this clonotype: A read error may explain this, as a much larger clone is one base away. Because it lacks the conserved phenylalanine or tryptophan at the end, this CDR3 is likely a read error. The rearrangement links TRBV18 to TRBJ1-2; TRBD1 aligns across 9 bases. Germline V lookup: CDR1 KGHSH, CDR2 LQKENI. The CDR3 consists of 14 residues. Unmatched junction bases numbered 1, after V lost 3 bases and J lost 2 bases. Written as DNA, the CDR3 is TGTGCCAGCTCACCGGACAGGGGCAACTATGGCTACACCTCC. Translating gives CASSPDRGNYGYTS.

This clonotype was counted ten times or more. The chain carries TRBV19 and TRBJ2-7; TRBD2 matches at 8 bases. The CDR3 covers 14 residues. CDR1 is LNHDA and CDR2 is SQIVND in the germline V gene (reference sequence). Germline trimming cut 3 bases from V and 6 bases from J; bases unmatched to any gene: 7. This chain's CDR3 is CASSIGAGVREQYF. The CDR3 DNA reads TGTGCCAGTAGTATTGGAGCGGGGGTTCGCGAGCAGTACTTC.

This clonotype was observed many times. The chain joins TRBV2 to TRBJ2-7; the match to TRBD1 covers 9 bases. V lost 8 bases and J lost 7; bases outside the gene matches: 15. This CDR3 spans 15 amino acids. Germline CDR1 reads SNHLY; CDR2 reads FYNNEI. In nucleotides, the CDR3 is TGTGCCAGCGGGCCCTCGACTGGGACAGGGTTGGAGCAGTACTTC. This sequence encodes CASGPSTGTGLEQYF.

On this clonotype itself: In this CDR3 the conserved last residue, phenylalanine or tryptophan, is missing, so a read error is likely. The rearrangement joins TRBV28 to TRBJ2-5, with a tentative D call TRBD1 (8 bases). The CDR3 runs 12 residues. CDR1 MDHEN and CDR2 SYDVKM come from the germline V gene. The CDR3 spells CVSGGQAETQYL. In DNA, the CDR3 is TGTGTCTCGGGGGGACAGGCGGAGACCCAGTACCTC.

Ten or more counts support this clonotype. The rearrangement links TRBV9 to TRBJ2-7; 14 bases agree with TRBD2. From germline, CDR1 is SGDLS and CDR2 YYNGEE. This CDR3 has 15 amino acids. Unmatched junction bases numbered 6, after V lost 3 bases and J lost 7 bases. CDR3 sequence reads: CASSDGLAGGREQYF. The CDR3 DNA is TGTGCCAGCAGCGATGGACTAGCGGGAGGCAGGGAGCAGTACTTC. Combining the CDR3 with reference TRBV9 and TRBJ2-7 gives the whole variable domain DSGVTQTPKHLITATGQRVTLRCSPRSGDLSVYWYQQSLDQGLQFLIQYYNGEERAKGNILERFSAQQFPDLHSELNLSSLELGDSALYFCASSDGLAGGREQYFGPGTRLTVT.

The V gene is TRBV30, the J gene TRBJ2-2, with unresolved D. V lost 1 base and J 2 bases, leaving 11 bases between the germline ends. The CDR3 runs to 15 residues. Germline-derived CDR1 and CDR2 are GTSNPN and SVGIG (reference sequence). Here the CDR3 reads CAWSGLSGNTGELFF. The CDR3 DNA reads TGTGCCTGGAGTGGTCTATCTGGAAACACCGGGGAGCTGTTTTTT.

At least ten counts were recorded for this clonotype. V and J are TRBV18 and TRBJ2-7; possibly TRBD1 or TRBD2 for D (5 bases each). CDR1 and CDR2 from the germline V gene are KGHSH and LQKENI. This CDR3 spans 12 amino acids. The V end was cut by 6 bases, the J end by 5 bases, with 11 bases between. CDR3 coding DNA: TGTGCCAGCTCCCCCTCGGGGCACGAGCAGTACTTC. Translation gives CASSPSGHEQYF.

This clonotype was observed many times. This chain uses TRBV5-8 with TRBJ2-3; D perhaps matches TRBD1 (5 bases). This CDR3 contains 15 residues. V was cut by 2 bases and J by 2 bases, with 12 bases left in between. Germline loops: CDR1 SGHTS, CDR2 YDEGEE. The CDR3 spells CASSLLATATDTQYF. For the CDR3, the DNA is TGTGCCAGCAGCTTACTGGCGACAGCCACAGATACGCAGTATTTT.

This clonotype was counted at least ten times. The V call is TRBV20-1, the J call TRBJ2-1, with 9 nucleotides matching TRBD2. Looked up from germline, CDR1 is DFQATT and CDR2 is SNEGSKA (reference sequence). V shed 6 bases and J 7 bases; nucleotides not matched to a gene: 13. This CDR3 spans 15 amino acids. The CDR3 nucleotides read TGCAGTGCCAAGAACCTAGCGGGGACTCTTAATGAGCAGTTCTTC. Translation gives CSAKNLAGTLNEQFF.

There are a few counts of this clonotype. It may be a read error: a sequence one base away is much more abundant. The chain combines TRBV5-1 with TRBJ2-5; 8 nucleotides match TRBD2. Germline CDR1 is SGHRS and CDR2 is YFSETQ. The V segment lost 3 bases and the J segment 8 bases; nucleotides outside the gene matches: 9. This CDR3 has 14 residues. DNA for the CDR3: TGCGCCAGCAGCTGGACGGGGGGGGCTGACACCCAGTACTTC. The encoded protein is CASSWTGGADTQYF. Full variable domain (outside the CDR3, taken from reference TRBV5-1 and TRBJ2-5): KAGVTQTPRYLIKTRGQQVTLSCSPISGHRSVSWYQQTPGQGLQFLFEYFSETQRNKGNFPGRFSGRQFSNSRSEMNVSTLELGDSALYLCASSWTGGADTQYFGPGTRLLVL.

This clonotype was detected ten times or more. The rearrangement links TRBV6-6 to TRBJ2-3; 10 positions agree with TRBD2. V shed 8 bases, J shed 2 bases, and the junction held 7 bases outside the gene matches. CDR1 and CDR2 (germline): MNHNY, SVGAGI (reference sequence). The CDR3 covers 15 residues. CDR3 bases: TGTGCCAGCCTCTCAAGCGGGGGGGCCACAGATACGCAGTATTTT. This sequence encodes CASLSSGGATDTQYF.

This clonotype was counted ten times or more. The chain uses TRBV6-1 and TRBJ2-1; 8 bases are shared with TRBD1. Germline-derived CDR1 and CDR2 are MNHNS and SASEGT. The CDR3 is 18 residues long. Unmatched junction bases numbered 13, after V lost 5 bases and J lost 1 base. The CDR3 region is CASSKSLSWTGSYNEQFF. For the CDR3, the DNA is TGTGCCAGCAGTAAAAGCCTCAGTTGGACAGGGTCCTACAATGAGCAGTTCTTC.

In this sample, this clonotype turned up many times. The chain couples TRBV20-1 to TRBJ1-5, with no clear D. CDR1 and CDR2 (germline): DFQATT, SNEGSKA (reference sequence). Trimming took off 4 bases at V and 0 bases at J, with 10 bases between the two ends. The CDR3 runs to 14 residues. CDR3 nucleotide sequence: TGCAGTGCTAACCGTGCTCATAGCAATCAGCCCCAGCATTTT. The encoded protein is CSANRAHSNQPQHF.

This clonotype has ten or more counts. The V call is TRBV7-2, the J call TRBJ2-3; possible D gene TRBD2, 5 bases. The V and J ends lost 2 bases and 4 bases respectively, with 7 bases between them. The CDR3 contains 13 residues. CDR1 and CDR2 (germline): SGHTA, FQGNSA. This chain's CDR3 is CASSLRRADTQYF. The CDR3 region has the DNA TGTGCCAGCAGCTTACGGCGGGCAGATACGCAGTATTTT.

The J gene is TRBJ1-6, the V gene TRBV5-1; the match to TRBD1 covers 9 bases. V gave up 1 base and J gave up 10 bases; unmatched junction bases: 9. The CDR3 covers 16 residues. The germline CDR1 and CDR2 sequences are SGHRS and YFSETQ. CDR3 in DNA: TGCGCCAGCAGCTTGACCCCAGGGACAGGGTTCTCACCCCTCCACTTT. It encodes CASSLTPGTGFSPLHF.

This clonotype came up a few times. The chain joins TRBV20-1 to TRBJ1-2, with TRBD1 as a possible D gene (6 bases). V lost 0 bases to trimming and J lost 4 bases, with 15 bases between them. This CDR3 region has 15 residues. Germline V gene lookup returns CDR1 DFQATT and CDR2 SNEGSKA (reference sequence). CDR3 region: CSARDPDRHAYGYTF. The CDR3 DNA follows: TGCAGTGCTAGAGACCCGGACAGACATGCCTATGGCTACACCTTC.

This clonotype was observed a few times. DNA of the CDR3: TGTGCCAGCAGTTCGACAGGGGTGGCCTACGAGCAGTACTTC. It is translated as CASSSTGVAYEQYF. The chain links TRBV28 to TRBJ2-7; 8 positions agree with TRBD1. J lost 2 bases, V lost 4 bases, and 4 bases had no gene match. The CDR3 runs 14 residues. CDR1 MDHEN and CDR2 SYDVKM come from the germline V gene.

At least ten counts were recorded for this clonotype. This chain joins TRBV6-2 or TRBV6-3 and TRBJ1-1, with D possibly being TRBD1 (5 bases). Deletions cut 2 bases from V and 2 bases from J, with 6 bases between. The CDR3 extends over 13 amino acids. Germline CDR1 and CDR2: MNHEY and SVGEGT. The CDR3 nucleotides are TGTGCCAGCAGTTACAGGGACAACACTGAAGCTTTCTTT. Its protein is CASSYRDNTEAFF.

At least ten counts were recorded for this clonotype. The V call is TRBV27, the J call TRBJ2-1; possibly TRBD2 for D (6 bases). V lost 6 bases, J lost 2 bases, and 20 bases lay in between. CDR1 MNHEY and CDR2 SMNVEV come from the germline V gene (reference sequence). The CDR3 length is 17 residues. CDR3 nucleotide sequence: TGTGCCAGCAGCCTATTTGGTGGGAGGCTCCCCTACAATGAGCAGTTCTTC. Its protein is CASSLFGGRLPYNEQFF.

This clonotype was counted a few times. A read error may explain this, as a much larger clone is one base away. The conserved phenylalanine or tryptophan normally closing the CDR3 is absent here, so this likely arose from a read error. The J gene is TRBJ2-5, the V gene TRBV6-6; D may match TRBD1 or TRBD2 (5 bases each). The germline gives CDR1 MNHNY, CDR2 SVGAGI (reference sequence). This CDR3 is built from 12 residues. Trimming pared 5 bases from V and 4 bases from J, leaving 8 bases between. The CDR3 reads CASSGTGETQYL. DNA of the CDR3: TGTGCCAGCAGTGGGACCGGAGAGACCCAGTACCTC.